A selection of T cell receptor beta chains follows, all from one sample in a study of a mutant IDH1 vaccine in newly diagnosed glioma. Profiled with immunoSEQ multiplex PCR; TCRdb holds only in-frame clones, not every one. The sample yields about 98,000 clones, roughly 90% seen once. Material: PBMCs, obtained from a glioma patient treated with radiotherapy, temozolomide or both. The source of these receptors is a woman aged 45-59 years with glioma. CDR3s include the opening cysteine and the closing phenylalanine or tryptophan. Each record gives: V gene, D gene, clone size, J gene, CDR3 DNA, CDR3 protein. The D gene is left open where the match is weak. Only some rows state a clone size, as once, few, many or a class for expanded clones.

V gene: TRBV10-1
D gene: .
clone size: once
J gene: TRBJ2-1
CDR3 DNA: TGCGCCAGCAGTGAGACTAGGTTCAATGAGCAGTTCTTC
CDR3 protein: CASSETRFNEQFF

V gene: TRBV7-9
D gene: TRBD2
clone size: .
J gene: TRBJ2-7
CDR3 DNA: TGTGCCAGCAGGTTAGCGGGAGGAGACGAGCAGTACTTC
CDR3 protein: CASRLAGGDEQYF

V gene: TRBV11-2
D gene: TRBD1
clone size: .
J gene: TRBJ1-2
CDR3 DNA: TGTGCCAGCAGCTTTACAGGGGTCGGCTATGGCTACACCTTC
CDR3 protein: CASSFTGVGYGYTF

V gene: TRBV19
D gene: TRBD1
clone size: .
J gene: TRBJ1-5
CDR3 DNA: TGTGCCAGTAGCCGACAGGGTGTGGGTCAGCCCCAGCATTTT
CDR3 protein: CASSRQGVGQPQHF

V gene: TRBV7-3
D gene: TRBD1
clone size: .
J gene: TRBJ2-2
CDR3 DNA: TGTGCCAGCAGCTTAACGAGGGACAGGGGGCAAGCCGGGGAGCTGTTTTTT
CDR3 protein: CASSLTRDRGQAGELFF

V gene: TRBV6-5
D gene: .
clone size: .
J gene: TRBJ2-1
CDR3 DNA: TGTGCCAGCAGTCTCCTTCTTAGTAATGAGCAGTTCTTC
CDR3 protein: CASSLLLSNEQFF

V gene: TRBV9
D gene: TRBD1
clone size: .
J gene: TRBJ1-4
CDR3 DNA: TGTGCCAGCAGCGCATATGGGACAGGGGACGAAAAACTGTTTTTT
CDR3 protein: CASSAYGTGDEKLFF

V gene: TRBV7-6
D gene: .
clone size: .
J gene: TRBJ2-2
CDR3 DNA: TGTGCCAGCAGCCACCAAAGGGGAATATGGGACACCGGGGAGCTGTTTTTT
CDR3 protein: CASSHQRGIWDTGELFF

V gene: TRBV10-3
D gene: .
clone size: .
J gene: TRBJ1-4
CDR3 DNA: TGTGCCATCAGTGAAAACCGAATGATGGGAAAACTGTTTTTT
CDR3 protein: CAISENRMMGKLFF

V gene: TRBV28
D gene: .
clone size: .
J gene: TRBJ2-7
CDR3 DNA: TGTGCCAGCAGTTTATGGGGCGAGCAGTACTTC
CDR3 protein: CASSLWGEQYF

V gene: TRBV5-4
D gene: .
clone size: .
J gene: TRBJ1-3
CDR3 DNA: TGTGCCAGCAGCGTCGGAGGTTACTCTGGAAACACCATATATTTT
CDR3 protein: CASSVGGYSGNTIYF

V gene: TRBV5-8
D gene: .
clone size: .
J gene: TRBJ1-4
CDR3 DNA: TGTGCCAGCAGCCCTGGATACGCAAACAATGAAAAACTGTTTTTT
CDR3 protein: CASSPGYANNEKLFF

V gene: TRBV30
D gene: .
clone size: .
J gene: TRBJ2-7
CDR3 DNA: TGTGCCTGGAGTGTTCCCCGTAGGTCCTACGAGCAGTACTTC
CDR3 protein: CAWSVPRRSYEQYF

V gene: TRBV25-1
D gene: .
clone size: once
J gene: TRBJ1-2
CDR3 DNA: TGTGCCAGCAGTGAATTCCCCTCAGGGGATGGCTACACCTTC
CDR3 protein: CASSEFPSGDGYTF

V gene: TRBV4-1
D gene: TRBD2
clone size: .
J gene: TRBJ2-5
CDR3 DNA: TGCGCCAGCAGCCAAGAGGCGCTAGCGGGTAGGGAGCAGTACTTC
CDR3 protein: CASSQEALAGREQYF

V gene: TRBV13
D gene: TRBD1
clone size: .
J gene: TRBJ2-1
CDR3 DNA: TGTGCCAGCAGCTGGAGACAGGGGGCGTACAATGAGCAGTTCTTC
CDR3 protein: CASSWRQGAYNEQFF

V gene: TRBV29-1
D gene: TRBD2
clone size: .
J gene: TRBJ2-7
CDR3 DNA: TGCAGCGTTGAAGAATGGTCTAGCGGGATAGACGAGCAGTACTTC
CDR3 protein: CSVEEWSSGIDEQYF

V gene: TRBV7-9
D gene: .
clone size: .
J gene: TRBJ2-3
CDR3 DNA: TGTGCCAGCAGCTTAGGTCTAGGTGGAGATACGCAGTATTTT
CDR3 protein: CASSLGLGGDTQYF

V gene: TRBV19
D gene: .
clone size: .
J gene: TRBJ1-2
CDR3 DNA: TGTGCCAGTAGTCCCTCGATGTTCCCCGGCTACACCTTC
CDR3 protein: CASSPSMFPGYTF

V gene: TRBV7-8
D gene: .
clone size: once
J gene: TRBJ1-5
CDR3 DNA: TGTGCCAGCAGCCCAACAGGGCATAGCAATCAGCCCCAGCATTTT
CDR3 protein: CASSPTGHSNQPQHF

V gene: TRBV6-6
D gene: .
clone size: once
J gene: TRBJ1-1
CDR3 DNA: TGTGCCAGCAGCCTCCGTGGGACTGAAGCTTTCTTT
CDR3 protein: CASSLRGTEAFF

V gene: TRBV5-1
D gene: TRBD1
clone size: .
J gene: TRBJ1-5
CDR3 DNA: TGCGCCAGCAGCCTTGGGACAGGGGAACAGCCCCAGCATTTT
CDR3 protein: CASSLGTGEQPQHF

V gene: TRBV7-2
D gene: TRBD2
clone size: .
J gene: TRBJ2-1
CDR3 DNA: TGTGCCAGCAGCTTAGTCGGTGGCGGGAGCGGATCCTACAATGAGCAGTTCTTC
CDR3 protein: CASSLVGGGSGSYNEQFF

V gene: TRBV5-1
D gene: .
clone size: .
J gene: TRBJ2-3
CDR3 DNA: TGCGCCAGCAGCTTAGGGCGGGCCCCCACAGATACGCAGTATTTT
CDR3 protein: CASSLGRAPTDTQYF

V gene: TRBV7-8
D gene: .
clone size: .
J gene: TRBJ2-1
CDR3 DNA: TGTGCCAGCAGCTTAGCGGGCGGCGGGGGCTACCTCTACAATGAGCAGTTCTTC
CDR3 protein: CASSLAGGGGYLYNEQFF

V gene: TRBV25-1
D gene: .
clone size: .
J gene: TRBJ2-3
CDR3 DNA: TGTGCCAGCAGTGAACCCCGCCCTCCGAATACGCAGTATTTT
CDR3 protein: CASSEPRPPNTQYF